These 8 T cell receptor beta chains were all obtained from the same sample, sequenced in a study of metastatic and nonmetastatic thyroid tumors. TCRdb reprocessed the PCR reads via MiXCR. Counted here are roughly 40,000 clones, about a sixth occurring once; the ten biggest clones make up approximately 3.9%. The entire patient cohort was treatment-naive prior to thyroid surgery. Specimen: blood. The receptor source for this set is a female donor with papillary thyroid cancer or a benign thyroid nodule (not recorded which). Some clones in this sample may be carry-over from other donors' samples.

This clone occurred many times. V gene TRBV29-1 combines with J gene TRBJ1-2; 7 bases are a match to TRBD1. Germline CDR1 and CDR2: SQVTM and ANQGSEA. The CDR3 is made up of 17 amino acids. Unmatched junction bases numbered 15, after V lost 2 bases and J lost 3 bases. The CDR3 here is CSVENYSDRISDYGYTF. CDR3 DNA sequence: TGCAGCGTTGAAAACTATTCGGACAGGATCTCTGACTATGGCTACACCTTC.

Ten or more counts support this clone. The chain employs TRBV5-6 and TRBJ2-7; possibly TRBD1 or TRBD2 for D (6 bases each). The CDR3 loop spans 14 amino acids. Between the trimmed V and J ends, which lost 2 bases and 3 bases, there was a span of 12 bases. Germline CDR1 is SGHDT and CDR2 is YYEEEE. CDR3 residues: CASSFQQGGYEQYF. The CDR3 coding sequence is TGTGCCAGCAGCTTTCAACAGGGAGGCTACGAGCAGTACTTC. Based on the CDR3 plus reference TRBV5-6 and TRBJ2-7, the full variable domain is DAGVTQSPTHLIKTRGQQVTLRCSPKSGHDTVSWYQQALGQGPQFIFQYYEEEERQRGNFPDRFSGHQFPNYSSELNVNALLLGDSALYLCASSFQQGGYEQYFGPGTRLTVT.

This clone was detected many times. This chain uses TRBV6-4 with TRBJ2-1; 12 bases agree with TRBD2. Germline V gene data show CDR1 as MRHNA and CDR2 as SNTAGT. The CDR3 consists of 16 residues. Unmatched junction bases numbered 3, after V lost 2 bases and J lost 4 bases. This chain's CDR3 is CASSDRGLAGYNEQFF. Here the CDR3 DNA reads TGTGCCAGCAGTGACCGAGGACTAGCGGGGTACAATGAGCAGTTCTTC.

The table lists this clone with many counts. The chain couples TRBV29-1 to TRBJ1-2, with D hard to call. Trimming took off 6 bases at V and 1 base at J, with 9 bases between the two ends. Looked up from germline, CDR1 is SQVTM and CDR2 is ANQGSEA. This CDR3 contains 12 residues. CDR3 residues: CSVHRGNYGYTF. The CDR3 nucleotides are TGCAGCGTCCATCGGGGTAACTATGGCTACACCTTC.

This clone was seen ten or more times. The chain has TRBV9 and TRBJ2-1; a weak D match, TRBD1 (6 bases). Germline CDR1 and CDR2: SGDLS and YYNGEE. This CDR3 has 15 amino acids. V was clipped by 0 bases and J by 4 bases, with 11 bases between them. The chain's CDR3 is CASSVARQGYNEQFF. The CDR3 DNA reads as TGTGCCAGCAGCGTAGCTCGGCAGGGGTACAATGAGCAGTTCTTC.

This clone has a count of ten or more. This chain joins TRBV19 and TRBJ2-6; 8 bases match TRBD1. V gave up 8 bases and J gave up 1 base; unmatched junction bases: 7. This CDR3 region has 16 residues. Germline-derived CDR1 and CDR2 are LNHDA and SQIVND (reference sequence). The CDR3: CASCQGARSGANVLTF. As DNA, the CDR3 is TGTGCCAGTTGCCAGGGGGCGAGGTCTGGGGCCAACGTCCTGACTTTC.

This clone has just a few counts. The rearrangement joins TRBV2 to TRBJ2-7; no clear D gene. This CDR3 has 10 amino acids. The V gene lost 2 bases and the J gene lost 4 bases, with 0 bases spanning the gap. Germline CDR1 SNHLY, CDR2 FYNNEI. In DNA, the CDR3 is TGTGCCAGCAGTGAATACGAGCAGTACTTC. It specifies CASSEYEQYF.

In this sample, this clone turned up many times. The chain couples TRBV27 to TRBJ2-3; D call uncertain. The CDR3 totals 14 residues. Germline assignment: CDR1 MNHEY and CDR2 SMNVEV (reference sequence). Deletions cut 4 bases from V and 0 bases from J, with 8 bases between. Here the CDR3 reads CASSSLYSTDTQYF. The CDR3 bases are TGTGCCAGCAGTTCATTATATAGCACAGATACGCAGTATTTT.